Listed here are 9 T cell receptor beta chains from one sample, sequenced in a study of metastatic and nonmetastatic thyroid tumors. No patient received treatment before thyroid surgery. TCRdb recomputed clones from the PCR reads via MiXCR. The table has several thousand clones, approximately 14% seen once. Sequences were obtained from blood. The receptors come from a female donor with papillary thyroid cancer or a benign thyroid nodule (not recorded which). Some clones in this sample may be carry-over from other donors' samples.

The sample holds a few counts of this clone. The V call is TRBV19, the J call TRBJ2-5; D is unresolved. The CDR3 runs to 14 residues. Trimming pared 5 bases from V and 0 bases from J, leaving 10 bases between. The V gene's germline CDR1 is LNHDA and CDR2 SQIVND (reference sequence). The CDR3 DNA follows: TGTGCCAGTAGTTTTAGGCAATACCAAGAGACCCAGTACTTC. Its protein is CASSFRQYQETQYF.

This clone was observed a single time. The chain has TRBV19 and TRBJ1-1; TRBD1 matches at 7 bases. This CDR3 has 17 residues. After removal of 5 bases from V and 1 base from J, the junction contained 13 bases not matched to a gene. The germline V gene has CDR1 LNHDA and CDR2 SQIVND (reference sequence). CDR3: CASSPRNQGGRNTEAFF. The DNA of the CDR3 is TGTGCCAGTAGTCCGAGGAACCAGGGGGGGCGGAACACTGAAGCTTTCTTT.

V usage is TRBV11-2 and J usage is TRBJ2-1; the match to TRBD2 covers 10 bases. With 5 bases clipped from V and 3 bases from J, the junction kept 7 bases outside the gene matches. The germline V gene has CDR1 SGHAT and CDR2 FQNNGV. The CDR3 loop spans 16 amino acids. The CDR3 DNA reads as TGTGCCAGCAGCCAGTCCTTAGCGGGGGGCTACAATGAGCAGTTCTTC. Translation: CASSQSLAGGYNEQFF.

This clone was counted at least ten times. The V call is TRBV29-1, the J call TRBJ2-5; the D gene could be TRBD1 or TRBD2 (6 bases each). CDR1 and CDR2 (germline): SQVTM, ANQGSEA. The length of the CDR3 is 14 residues. V shed 4 bases and J shed 4 bases, with 16 bases lying between them. The CDR3 nucleotides read TGCAGCGTTGTCCCAGGGGCCGGGGGAGAGACCCAGTACTTC. Translated, it gives CSVVPGAGGETQYF.

This clone has only a few counts. This chain connects TRBV2 to TRBJ1-2; D unresolved. V gave up 4 bases and J gave up 4 bases, with 10 bases separating them. Germline lookup yields CDR1 SNHLY and CDR2 FYNNEI. The CDR3 runs to 13 residues. The CDR3 sequence: CASSAAAVYGYTF. The CDR3, as DNA: TGTGCCAGCAGTGCAGCGGCAGTCTATGGCTACACCTTC.

Within the sample, this clone is medium-sized. The rearrangement links TRBV20-1 to TRBJ1-2; maybe TRBD1 (6 bases). This CDR3 spans 13 amino acids. V shed 3 bases and J shed 8 bases, with 16 bases lying between them. Germline V CDR1 and CDR2: DFQATT, SNEGSKA (reference sequence). The CDR3 DNA follows: TGCAGTGCTAGGAAGGAGGGGGGGGACGGCTACACCTTC. Protein product: CSARKEGGDGYTF.

As for this clone: The junction differs from germline at one of its ends, possibly a read error. The rearrangement joins TRBV6-1 to TRBJ2-7; TRBD1 might be the D (6 bases). This CDR3 spans 15 amino acids. CDR1 is MNHNS and CDR2 is SASEGT in the germline V gene. The CDR3 spells CAISQRGTPLYEQYF. CDR3 DNA sequence: TGTGCCATCAGTCAGAGGGGGACCCCGCTTTACGAGCAGTACTTC.

By frequency in the sample, this clone is medium-sized. The chain combines TRBV28 with TRBJ1-2; D is possibly TRBD1 (6 bases). Germline V gene lookup returns CDR1 MDHEN and CDR2 SYDVKM. V was clipped by 2 bases and J by 5 bases, with 15 bases between them. The CDR3 has 15 residues. The CDR3 bases are TGTGCCAGCAGTTTAGGGCAGGGGCGCGGGTATGGCTACACCTTC. Translating it yields CASSLGQGRGYGYTF.

In this sample, this clone turned up many times. The gene calls are TRBV3-1 and TRBJ2-5; no reliable D call. The germline CDR1 and CDR2 sequences are LGHDT and YNNKEL (reference sequence). The CDR3 is 13 amino acids. V lost 0 bases and J 4 bases, leaving 6 bases between the germline ends. CDR3 sequence (DNA): TGTGCCAGCAGCCAAGATAGGACAGAGACCCAGTACTTC. This codes for CASSQDRTETQYF.